This TCR beta chain was sequenced for a study of blood T cell repertoires in COVID-19. Study-level information: Material from acute and convalescent COVID-19 was sourced from the United States, Italy and Spain. PBMCs, B-cell-depleted T cells, or T cells were the source of the cDNA or gDNA that made up the material.

In the original analysis: The authors estimated nucleated cell counts from reference gene primer amplification. TCRdb keeps only in-frame clones here, not all; method: immunoSEQ multiplex PCR. Clone size and V and J calls were adopted from that table, with D and trimming inferred from the DNA. The repertoire holds about 74,000 clones, with around 90% as singletons. CDR3 length equals 14 residues. In germline, CDR1 is GTSNPN, CDR2 SVGIG (reference sequence). Losses at the gene ends were 4 bases for V and 7 bases for J; bases not matched to a gene: 10. This clonotype was sampled from a human donor in a cohort sampled during active COVID-19. The sample taken for sequencing was peripheral blood. This chain links TRBV30 with TRBJ1-2, with 9 bases matching TRBD1. The CDR3 DNA follows: TGTGCCTGGACCCCCCGGGACAGGGTGGGTGGCTACACCTTC. It translates to CAWTPRDRVGGYTF.